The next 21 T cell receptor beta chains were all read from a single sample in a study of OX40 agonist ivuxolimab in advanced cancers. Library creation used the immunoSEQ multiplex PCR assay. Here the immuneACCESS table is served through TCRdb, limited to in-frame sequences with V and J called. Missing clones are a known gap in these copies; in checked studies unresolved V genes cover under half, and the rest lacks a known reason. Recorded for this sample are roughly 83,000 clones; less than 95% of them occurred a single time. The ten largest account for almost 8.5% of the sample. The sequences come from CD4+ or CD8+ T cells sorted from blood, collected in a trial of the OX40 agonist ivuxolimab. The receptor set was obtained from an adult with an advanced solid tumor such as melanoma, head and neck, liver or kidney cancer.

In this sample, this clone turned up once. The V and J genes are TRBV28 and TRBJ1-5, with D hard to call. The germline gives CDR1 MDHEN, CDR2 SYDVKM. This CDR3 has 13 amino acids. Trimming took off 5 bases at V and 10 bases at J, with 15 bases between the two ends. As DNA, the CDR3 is TGTGCCAGCAGTCCCCGCCGTTTTCAACCCCAGCATTTT. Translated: CASSPRRFQPQHF.

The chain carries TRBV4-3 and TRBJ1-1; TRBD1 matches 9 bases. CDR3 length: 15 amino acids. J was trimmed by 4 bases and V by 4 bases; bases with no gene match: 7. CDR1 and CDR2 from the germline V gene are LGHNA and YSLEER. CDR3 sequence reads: CASSLRTGEGTEAFF. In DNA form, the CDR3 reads TGCGCCAGCAGCCTCAGGACAGGGGAAGGCACTGAAGCTTTCTTT.

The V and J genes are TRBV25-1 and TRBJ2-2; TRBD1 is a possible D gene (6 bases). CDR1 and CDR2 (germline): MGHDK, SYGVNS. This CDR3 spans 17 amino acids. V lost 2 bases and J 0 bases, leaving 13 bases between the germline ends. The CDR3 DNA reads TGTGCCAGCAGTGAACCTTGGACAGCTGCGAACACCGGGGAGCTGTTTTTT. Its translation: CASSEPWTAANTGELFF.

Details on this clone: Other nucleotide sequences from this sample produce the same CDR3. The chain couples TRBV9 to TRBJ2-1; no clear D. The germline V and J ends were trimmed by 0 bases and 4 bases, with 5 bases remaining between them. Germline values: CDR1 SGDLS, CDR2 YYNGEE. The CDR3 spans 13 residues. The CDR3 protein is CASSVDSYNEQFF. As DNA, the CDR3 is TGTGCCAGCAGCGTAGACAGTTACAATGAGCAGTTCTTC.

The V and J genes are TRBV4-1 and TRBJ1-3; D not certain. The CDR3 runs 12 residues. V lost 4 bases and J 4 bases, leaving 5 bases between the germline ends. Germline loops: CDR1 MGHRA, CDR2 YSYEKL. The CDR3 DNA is TGCGCCAGCAGCCGGACCGGAAACACCATATATTTT. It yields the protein CASSRTGNTIYF.

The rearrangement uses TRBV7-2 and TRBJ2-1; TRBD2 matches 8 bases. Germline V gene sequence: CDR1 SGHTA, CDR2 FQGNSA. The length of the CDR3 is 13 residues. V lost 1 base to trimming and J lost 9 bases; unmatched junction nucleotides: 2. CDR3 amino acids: CASSLGTSGEQFF. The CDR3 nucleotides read TGTGCCAGCAGCTTAGGTACTAGCGGTGAGCAGTTCTTC.

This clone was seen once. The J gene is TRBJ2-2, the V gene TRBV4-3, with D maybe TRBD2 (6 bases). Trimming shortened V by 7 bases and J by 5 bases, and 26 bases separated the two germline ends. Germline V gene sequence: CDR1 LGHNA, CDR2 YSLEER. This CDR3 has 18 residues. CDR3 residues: CASTSSPPVGGGTGELFF. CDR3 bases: TGCGCCAGCACCTCAAGCCCGCCGGTGGGGGGAGGTACCGGGGAGCTGTTTTTT.

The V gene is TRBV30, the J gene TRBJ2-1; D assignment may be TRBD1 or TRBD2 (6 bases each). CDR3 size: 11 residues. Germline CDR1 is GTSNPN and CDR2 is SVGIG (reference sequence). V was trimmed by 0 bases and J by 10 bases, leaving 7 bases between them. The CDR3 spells CAWSVGGEQFF. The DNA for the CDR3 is TGTGCCTGGAGTGTCGGGGGCGAGCAGTTCTTC. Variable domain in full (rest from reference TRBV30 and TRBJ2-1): SQTIHQWPATLVQPVGSPLSLECTVEGTSNPNLYWYRQAAGRGLQLLFYSVGIGQISSEVPQNLSASRPQDRQFILSSKKLLLSDSGFYLCAWSVGGEQFFGPGTRLTVL.

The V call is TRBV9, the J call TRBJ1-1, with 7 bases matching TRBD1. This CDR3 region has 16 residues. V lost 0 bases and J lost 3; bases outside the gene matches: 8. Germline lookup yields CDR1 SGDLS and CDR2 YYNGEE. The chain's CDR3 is CASSVAPGQSYTEAFF. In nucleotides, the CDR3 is TGTGCCAGCAGCGTAGCTCCGGGACAGTCATACACTGAAGCTTTCTTT.

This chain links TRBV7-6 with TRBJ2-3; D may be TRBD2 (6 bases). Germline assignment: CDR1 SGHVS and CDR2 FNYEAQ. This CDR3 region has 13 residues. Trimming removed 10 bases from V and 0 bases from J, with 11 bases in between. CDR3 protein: CAIGTYSTDTQYF. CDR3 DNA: TGTGCCATAGGGACTTATAGCACAGATACGCAGTATTTT.

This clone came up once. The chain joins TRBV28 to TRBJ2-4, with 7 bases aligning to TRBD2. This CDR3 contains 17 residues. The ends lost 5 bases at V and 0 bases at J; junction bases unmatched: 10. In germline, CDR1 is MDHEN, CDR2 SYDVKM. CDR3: CASSQMVLAVAKNIQYF. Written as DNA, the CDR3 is TGTGCCAGCAGTCAGATGGTCCTAGCGGTAGCCAAAAACATTCAGTACTTC.

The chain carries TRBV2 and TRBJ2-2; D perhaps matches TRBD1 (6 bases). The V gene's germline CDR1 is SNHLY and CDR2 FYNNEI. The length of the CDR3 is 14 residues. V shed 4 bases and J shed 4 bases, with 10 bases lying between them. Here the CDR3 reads CASSVVGGTGELFF. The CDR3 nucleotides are TGTGCCAGCAGTGTAGTAGGGGGCACCGGGGAGCTGTTTTTT.

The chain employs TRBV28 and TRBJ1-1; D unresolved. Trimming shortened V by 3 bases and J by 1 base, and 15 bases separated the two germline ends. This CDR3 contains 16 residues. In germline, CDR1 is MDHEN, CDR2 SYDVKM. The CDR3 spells CASSFGLPTPNTEAFF. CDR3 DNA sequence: TGTGCCAGCAGTTTCGGGCTCCCTACACCGAACACTGAAGCTTTCTTT. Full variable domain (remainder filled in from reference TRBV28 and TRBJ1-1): DVKVTQSSRYLVKRTGEKVFLECVQDMDHENMFWYRQDPGLGLRLIYFSYDVKMKEKGDIPEGYSVSREKKERFSLILESASTNQTSMYLCASSFGLPTPNTEAFFGQGTRLTVV.

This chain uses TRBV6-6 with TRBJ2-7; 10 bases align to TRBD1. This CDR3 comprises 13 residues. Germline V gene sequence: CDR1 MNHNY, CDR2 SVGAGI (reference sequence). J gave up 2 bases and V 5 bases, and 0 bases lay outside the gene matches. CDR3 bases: TGTGCCAGCAGTGACAGGGGGCCCTACGAGCAGTACTTC. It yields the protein CASSDRGPYEQYF.

The CDR3 nucleotides are TGTGCCAGCAGCCCCCGGACAGGGTCGGTCAATGAGCAGTTCTTC. Translating it yields CASSPRTGSVNEQFF. The chain is built from TRBV11-2 and TRBJ2-1; 8 bases map to TRBD1. There are 15 residues in the CDR3. The germline V gene has CDR1 SGHAT and CDR2 FQNNGV. The junction had 9 bases not matched to a gene; V was cut back by 5 bases and J by 6 bases.

This CDR3 reads CASSLRPGQGDHSPLHF. The CDR3 nucleotides are TGCGCCAGCAGCCTTAGACCGGGACAGGGGGACCATTCACCCCTCCACTTT. The chain carries TRBV4-1 and TRBJ1-6; 11 positions match TRBD1. Per germline, CDR1 MGHRA and CDR2 YSYEKL. This CDR3 contains 17 residues. Unmatched junction bases numbered 10, after V lost 4 bases and J lost 8 bases.

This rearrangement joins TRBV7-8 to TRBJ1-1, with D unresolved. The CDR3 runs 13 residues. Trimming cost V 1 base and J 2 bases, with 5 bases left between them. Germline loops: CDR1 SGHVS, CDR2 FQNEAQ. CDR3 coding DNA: TGTGCCAGCAGCTTAGACCCCAACACTGAAGCTTTCTTT. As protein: CASSLDPNTEAFF.

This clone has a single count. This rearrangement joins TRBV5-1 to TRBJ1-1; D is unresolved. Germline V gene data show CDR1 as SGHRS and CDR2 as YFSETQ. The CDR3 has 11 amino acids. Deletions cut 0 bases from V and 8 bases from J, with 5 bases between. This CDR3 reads CASSLGQEAFF. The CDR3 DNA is TGCGCCAGCAGCTTGGGACAAGAAGCTTTCTTT.

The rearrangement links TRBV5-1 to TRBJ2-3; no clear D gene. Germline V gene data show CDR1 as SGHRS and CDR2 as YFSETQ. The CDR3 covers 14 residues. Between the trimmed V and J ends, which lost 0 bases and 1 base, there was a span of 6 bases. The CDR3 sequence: CASSLGARTDTQYF. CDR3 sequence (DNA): TGCGCCAGCAGCTTGGGGGCCCGCACAGATACGCAGTATTTT.

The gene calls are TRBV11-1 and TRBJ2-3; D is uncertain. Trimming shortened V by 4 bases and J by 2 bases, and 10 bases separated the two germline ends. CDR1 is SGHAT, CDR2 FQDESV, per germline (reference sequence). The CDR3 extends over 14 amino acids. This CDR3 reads CASSSQTNTDTQYF. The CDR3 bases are TGTGCCAGCAGCTCCCAAACCAACACAGATACGCAGTATTTT. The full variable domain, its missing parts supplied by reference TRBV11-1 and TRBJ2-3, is EAEVAQSPRYKITEKSQAVAFWCDPISGHATLYWYRQILGQGPELLVQFQDESVVDDSQLPKDRFSAERLKGVDSTLKIQPAELGDSAMYLCASSSQTNTDTQYFGPGTRLTVL.

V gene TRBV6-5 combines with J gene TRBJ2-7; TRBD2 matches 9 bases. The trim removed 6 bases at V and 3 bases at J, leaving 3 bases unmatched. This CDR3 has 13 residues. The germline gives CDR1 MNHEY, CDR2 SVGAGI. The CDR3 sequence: CASRAGGLYEQYF. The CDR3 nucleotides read TGTGCCAGCAGGGCGGGGGGGCTCTACGAGCAGTACTTC.